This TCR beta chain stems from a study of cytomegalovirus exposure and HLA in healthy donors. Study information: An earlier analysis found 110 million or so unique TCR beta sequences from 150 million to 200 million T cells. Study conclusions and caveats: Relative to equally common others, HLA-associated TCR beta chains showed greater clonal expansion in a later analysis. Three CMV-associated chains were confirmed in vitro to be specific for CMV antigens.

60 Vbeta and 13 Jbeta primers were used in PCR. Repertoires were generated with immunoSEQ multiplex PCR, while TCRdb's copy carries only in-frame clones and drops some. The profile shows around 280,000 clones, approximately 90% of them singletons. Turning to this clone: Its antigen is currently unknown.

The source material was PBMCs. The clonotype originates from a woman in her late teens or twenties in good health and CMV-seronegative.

CDR3 bases: TGTGCCAGCAGCTTTATAAGCACAGATACGCAGTATTTT. Encoded protein: CASSFISTDTQYF. V is TRBV7-2 and J is TRBJ2-3, with no clear D. Per germline, CDR1 SGHTA and CDR2 FQGNSA. V lost 3 bases and J lost 0, with 4 bases in between. The CDR3 has 13 amino acids.